Listed here are 27 T cell receptor beta chains from one sample, sequenced in a study of cytomegalovirus exposure and HLA in healthy donors. The study ran its PCR with 60 Vbeta and 13 Jbeta primers. Method: immunoSEQ multiplex PCR; TCRdb's copy keeps in-frame clones and lacks some. The sample yields 150,000 or so clones, roughly 80% seen once. The sample was PBMCs. These receptors all come from a female donor in good health and CMV-seronegative.

The J gene is TRBJ1-1, the V gene TRBV5-1; weak D call: TRBD1 (5 bases). V gave up 3 bases and J gave up 6 bases, with 21 bases separating them. The V gene's germline CDR1 is SGHRS and CDR2 YFSETQ. The CDR3 runs to 16 residues. The CDR3 sequence: CASSSGVRVRSAEAFF. The CDR3 DNA sequence: TGCGCCAGCAGCTCGGGGGTCCGGGTGAGGTCCGCTGAAGCTTTCTTT.

The rearrangement joins TRBV10-2 to TRBJ2-5; the D gene is possibly TRBD1 (6 bases). CDR1 is WSHSY and CDR2 is SAAADI in the germline V gene. With 3 bases removed from V and 2 bases from J, the gap between germline ends came to 10 bases. The CDR3 spans 14 residues. The CDR3 DNA reads as TGCGCCAGCAGTGACCGGACAGAGCAAGAGACCCAGTACTTC. Its translation: CASSDRTEQETQYF.

The rearrangement uses TRBV7-9 and TRBJ2-1; 7 nucleotides match TRBD2. The germline gives CDR1 SEHNR, CDR2 FQNEAQ (reference sequence). Trimming took 5 bases from V and 0 from J; bases not matched to a gene: 10. The CDR3 consists of 17 residues. This CDR3 is CASSPLERGSSYNEQFF. As DNA, the CDR3 is TGTGCCAGCAGCCCCCTTGAGCGGGGAAGCTCCTACAATGAGCAGTTCTTC.

J is TRBJ2-7 and V is TRBV11-3; 9 bases align to TRBD1. The CDR3 covers 16 residues. The germline gives CDR1 SGHNT, CDR2 YENEEA. The junction had 12 bases not matched to a gene; V was cut back by 5 bases and J by 4 bases. The CDR3 sequence: CASSIHRDRASYEQYF. CDR3 nucleotides: TGTGCCAGCAGCATACACCGGGACAGGGCTAGTTACGAGCAGTACTTC.

The chain couples TRBV6-5 to TRBJ1-1; the D is unclear. The CDR3 contains 15 residues. Trimming left V 0 bases short and J 5 bases short, with 13 bases between. In germline, CDR1 is MNHEY, CDR2 SVGAGI. The CDR3 DNA reads as TGTGCCAGCAGTTACTCGAGGGCGGGAAGGACTGAAGCTTTCTTT. This gives the protein CASSYSRAGRTEAFF.

A single count supports this clone. The chain combines TRBV5-1 with TRBJ1-2; a possible D gene is TRBD1 (5 bases). This CDR3 is 13 amino acids long. V lost 2 bases and J 7 bases, leaving 12 bases between the germline ends. CDR1 SGHRS and CDR2 YFSETQ come from the germline V gene. The CDR3 nucleotides read TGCGCCAGCAGCTTTCAACAGGCCTCTGGCTACACCTTC. It translates to CASSFQQASGYTF. Complete variable domain (other parts from reference TRBV5-1 and TRBJ1-2): KAGVTQTPRYLIKTRGQQVTLSCSPISGHRSVSWYQQTPGQGLQFLFEYFSETQRNKGNFPGRFSGRQFSNSRSEMNVSTLELGDSALYLCASSFQQASGYTFGSGTRLTVV.

V gene TRBV5-1 combines with J gene TRBJ2-7; possible D gene TRBD2, 5 bases. This CDR3 has 14 amino acids. CDR1 SGHRS and CDR2 YFSETQ come from the germline V gene. The V end lost 2 bases, the J end lost 5 bases, and 14 bases lay between the germline ends. The CDR3 region has the DNA TGCGCCAGCAGCTTAATCCCGGGGAGCAACGAGCAGTACTTC. Amino acid sequence: CASSLIPGSNEQYF.

This clone occurred once. The V call is TRBV21-1, the J call TRBJ1-1; the table names TRBD1, a call not compared with the DNA. TRBV21-1 is a documented pseudogene. This CDR3 comprises 20 residues. CDR3 bases: TGTGCCAGCAGTAACCCTTCACGACCGGGACAGGGGAGAAAGGACACTGAAGCTTTCTTT. Its protein product is CASSNPSRPGQGRKDTEAFF.

This clone appeared once. This chain connects TRBV7-8 to TRBJ1-5, with D maybe TRBD1 (6 bases). From germline, CDR1 is SGHVS and CDR2 FQNEAQ. The V gene lost 1 base and the J gene lost 6 bases, with 19 bases spanning the gap. The CDR3 contains 17 residues. The CDR3 is CASSLDQRAGVPQPQHF. The CDR3 coding sequence is TGTGCCAGCAGCTTAGACCAGAGGGCAGGGGTCCCTCAGCCCCAGCATTTT. Complete variable domain (other parts from reference TRBV7-8 and TRBJ1-5): GAGVSQSPRYKVAKRGQDVALRCDPISGHVSLFWYQQALGQGPEFLTYFQNEAQLDKSGLPSDRFFAERPEGSVSTLKIQRTQQEDSAVYLCASSLDQRAGVPQPQHFGDGTRLSIL.

The J gene is TRBJ1-2, the V gene TRBV25-1, with D maybe TRBD1 (6 bases). V shed 8 bases and J shed 5 bases, with 24 bases lying between them. Germline CDR1 MGHDK, CDR2 SYGVNS. The CDR3 sequence is 16 residues long. CDR3 in DNA: TGTGCCAGCCGAGGTGATCTGGGGACAAAGAAGTATGGCTACACCTTC. This codes for CASRGDLGTKKYGYTF.

In its sample, this clone was seen once. The chain uses TRBV5-4 and TRBJ2-2, with D possibly matching TRBD2 (5 bases). The CDR3 spans 12 residues. V lost 5 bases to trimming and J lost 5 bases, with 7 bases between them. Per germline, CDR1 SGHNT and CDR2 YYREEE (reference sequence). The CDR3 region is CASSGGTGELFF. The CDR3, as DNA: TGTGCCAGCAGTGGCGGGACCGGGGAGCTGTTTTTT. Combining the CDR3 with reference TRBV5-4 and TRBJ2-2 gives the whole variable domain ETGVTQSPTHLIKTRGQQVTLRCSSQSGHNTVSWYQQALGQGPQFIFQYYREEENGRGNFPPRFSGLQFPNYSSELNVNALELDDSALYLCASSGGTGELFFGEGSRLTVL.

This chain uses TRBV27 with TRBJ2-5, with D possibly being TRBD1 (5 bases). TRBJ2-7 explains the end of the DNA better; the J call may be wrong. Per germline, CDR1 MNHEY and CDR2 SMNVEV (reference sequence). The length of the CDR3 is 13 residues. The CDR3 DNA is TGTGCCAGCAGTTGGGGCAGAACCTACGAGCAGTACTTC. Translated: CASSWGRTYEQYF.

The chain couples TRBV5-4 to TRBJ2-7; D remains unclear. The length of the CDR3 is 15 residues. V shed 2 bases and J shed 2 bases, with 14 bases lying between them. Looked up from germline, CDR1 is SGHNT and CDR2 is YYREEE (reference sequence). The CDR3, as DNA: TGTGCCAGCAGCTTCAGGAACAGAGAGACCTACGAGCAGTACTTC. Its translation is CASSFRNRETYEQYF.

V gene TRBV6-5 combines with J gene TRBJ2-1, with 12 bases identical to TRBD2. J gave up 4 bases and V 6 bases, and 4 bases lay outside the gene matches. From germline, CDR1 is MNHEY and CDR2 SVGAGI. This CDR3 spans 15 amino acids. DNA for the CDR3: TGTGCCAGCAGCACGACTAGCGGGGGTTACAATGAGCAGTTCTTC. Amino acid sequence: CASSTTSGGYNEQFF.

The chain combines TRBV28 with TRBJ2-7, with 7 bases matching TRBD2. Germline lookup yields CDR1 MDHEN and CDR2 SYDVKM. Trimming removed 5 bases from V and 3 bases from J; junction bases left unmatched: 7. The CDR3 length is 14 residues. CDR3 sequence: CASSLGTTFYEQYF. The DNA of the CDR3 is TGTGCCAGCAGTCTAGGGACTACCTTCTACGAGCAGTACTTC.

The chain joins TRBV2 to TRBJ1-2, with 8 bases identical to TRBD1. V lost 4 bases to trimming and J lost 8 bases; unmatched junction nucleotides: 9. Germline CDR1 reads SNHLY; CDR2 reads FYNNEI. CDR3 length: 14 amino acids. Here the CDR3 reads CASSVVQGAGGYTF. CDR3 bases: TGTGCCAGCAGTGTGGTCCAGGGGGCAGGAGGCTACACCTTC.

Only one count was recorded for this clone. This chain joins TRBV6-1 and TRBJ2-7; weak D call: TRBD1 (6 bases). The CDR3 is 13 amino acids. Trimming removed 6 bases at V and 3 bases at J, with 12 bases between. CDR1 and CDR2 (germline): MNHNS, SASEGT. The CDR3 DNA is TGTGCCAGCAGCACCAGGGGCTTCTACGAGCAGTACTTC. Protein: CASSTRGFYEQYF.

The rearrangement joins TRBV5-1 to TRBJ1-5; D might be TRBD1 (6 bases). Germline CDR1 reads SGHRS; CDR2 reads YFSETQ. V lost 1 base and J 2 bases, leaving 10 bases between the germline ends. This CDR3 comprises 15 residues. DNA of the CDR3: TGCGCCAGCAGCTTGACAGGGTTGGGCAATCAGCCCCAGCATTTT. This encodes CASSLTGLGNQPQHF.

This clone was found once. The chain is built from TRBV27 and TRBJ2-3; D might be TRBD1 (5 bases). Germline V CDR1 and CDR2: MNHEY, SMNVEV (reference sequence). V gave up 3 bases and J gave up 9 bases, with 13 bases separating them. CDR3 size: 13 residues. The CDR3 DNA is TGTGCCAGCAGTTTGGGGCAGACGGACACGCAGTATTTT. It is translated as CASSLGQTDTQYF.

The chain uses TRBV29-1 and TRBJ1-1, with 8 bases fitting TRBD1. Germline assignment: CDR1 SQVTM and CDR2 ANQGSEA. This CDR3 spans 13 amino acids. Trimming at V came to 6 bases and at J to 4 bases, leaving 7 bases not matched to a gene. The CDR3 protein is CSVGVGTGTEAFF. CDR3 DNA: TGCAGCGTGGGGGTCGGGACAGGCACTGAAGCTTTCTTT.

In its sample, this clone was seen once. This chain uses TRBV19 with TRBJ2-1, with TRBD1 as a possible D gene (6 bases). The CDR3 length is 13 residues. Germline CDR1 is LNHDA and CDR2 is SQIVND (reference sequence). The V and J ends lost 10 bases and 6 bases respectively, with 16 bases between them. The CDR3 is CATEDRPRNEQFF. In DNA, the CDR3 is TGTGCCACCGAGGACAGACCGCGCAATGAGCAGTTCTTC. The full variable domain, with the rest looked up from reference TRBV19 and TRBJ2-1, is DGGITQSPKYLFRKEGQNVTLSCEQNLNHDAMYWYRQDPGQGLRLIYYSQIVNDFQKGDIAEGYSVSREKKESFPLTVTSAQKNPTAFYLCATEDRPRNEQFFGPGTRLTVL.

This clone was seen a handful of times. The CDR3 nucleotides are TGTGCCAGCAGCTTGGGGTATAGCGGGGTGAATGAGCAGTTCTTC. Amino acid sequence: CASSLGYSGVNEQFF. V and J are TRBV5-5 and TRBJ2-1; 8 nucleotides match TRBD2. CDR1 is SGHKS, CDR2 YYEKEE, per germline (reference sequence). This CDR3 spans 15 amino acids. With 0 bases clipped from V and 7 bases from J, the junction kept 6 bases outside the gene matches.

The chain carries TRBV10-1 and TRBJ2-4, with 8 nucleotides matching TRBD2. Trimming cost V 4 bases and J 0 bases; bases outside gene matches: 8. The CDR3 extends over 17 amino acids. Germline-derived CDR1 and CDR2 are WNHNN and SYGVQD (reference sequence). The CDR3 spells CASSVRLACLAKNIQYF. DNA of the CDR3: TGCGCCAGCAGTGTAAGACTAGCGTGTCTAGCCAAAAACATTCAGTACTTC.

The chain has TRBV19 and TRBJ1-5, with D possibly being TRBD1 (6 bases). The CDR3 contains 14 residues. Germline lookup yields CDR1 LNHDA and CDR2 SQIVND (reference sequence). V lost 3 bases to trimming and J lost 9 bases, with 15 bases between them. CDR3 sequence reads: CASSIGTSQGPQHF. The CDR3 DNA follows: TGTGCCAGTAGTATTGGGACATCCCAAGGGCCCCAGCATTTT.

This clone was picked up a small number of times. The rearrangement joins TRBV13 to TRBJ2-7; 11 positions agree with TRBD2. The CDR3 totals 17 residues. V lost 2 bases, J lost 2 bases, and 8 bases stayed unmatched. Looked up from germline, CDR1 is PRHDT and CDR2 is FYEKMQ (reference sequence). The CDR3 protein is CASSLLAGGFPAYEQYF. CDR3 DNA sequence: TGTGCCAGCAGCTTACTAGCGGGGGGCTTCCCTGCCTACGAGCAGTACTTC.

This chain links TRBV2 with TRBJ2-3; 7 nucleotides align to TRBD1. This CDR3 spans 15 amino acids. The V and J ends lost 6 bases and 3 bases, in that order; junction bases with no gene match: 9. Germline CDR1 SNHLY, CDR2 FYNNEI. CDR3 sequence reads: CASSADRVRTDTQYF. In nucleotides, the CDR3 is TGTGCCAGCAGCGCCGACAGGGTGAGAACAGATACGCAGTATTTT.

The CDR3 is CASSLAPAALEQYF. The CDR3 DNA reads TGTGCCAGCAGCTTGGCACCGGCAGCGCTTGAGCAGTACTTC. This sequence joins TRBV5-4 and TRBJ2-7; D gene ambiguous. Trimming removed 0 bases from V and 7 bases from J, with 14 bases in between. From germline, CDR1 is SGHNT and CDR2 YYREEE (reference sequence). The CDR3 runs to 14 residues.